The source of this TCR beta chain is a study of yellow fever vaccine responses in identical twins. A single record per CDR3 protein comes from TCRdb applying MiXCR to the RT-PCR reads. This sample has approximately 10,000 distinct CDR3 sequences; approximately 80% occur once, and the top ten carry under 9.5%. Of note for this clonotype: What it binds is not known.

Study observations and caveats: Twins showed a vaccine T cell response that reportedly seemed partly convergent, partly personalized.

The CDR3 runs 16 residues. V lost 1 base to trimming and J lost 4 bases; unmatched junction nucleotides: 5. Germline assignment: CDR1 SNHLY and CDR2 FYNNEI. This chain joins TRBV2 and TRBJ2-1; 9 positions match TRBD2. The sequences come from T cells from blood (PBMCs), unsorted or a sorted subset (not recorded which), collected before or after yellow fever vaccination (not recorded which). The clonotype comes from a woman under 30 who received the yellow fever vaccine. The CDR3 DNA follows: TGTGCCAGCAGTGAAGGGGCTAGCGGGGTTTACAATGAGCAGTTCTTC. This gives the protein CASSEGASGVYNEQFF.